The clone carrying this T cell receptor beta chain was seen many times. The antigen is unknown. This sample was included in a study of naive and memory T cell subsets. An equimolar mix of two oligonucleotides served as the beta constant-region primer for TRBC1 and TRBC2. Ligated cDNA was amplified by four rounds of PCR with nested alpha and beta constant-region primers and SP2. TCRdb redid the calling of the UMI-ligation and nested PCR reads with MiXCR, one entry per CDR3 protein. The profile shows over 8,500 distinct CDR3 sequences, less than 7% of them singletons. With 5 bases removed from V and 8 bases from J, the gap between germline ends came to 21 bases. The length of the CDR3 is 15 residues. Study-level results: Over 85% of naive TCR sequences appeared only once, unlike memory subsets.

The V and J genes are TRBV12-3 or TRBV12-4 and TRBJ1-2, with D unclear. The clonotype comes from a human donor in good health. The sequenced sample was CD4+ TEMRA cells from blood. The sample's subset: effector memory re-expressing CD45RA, CD45RA+ CD27-. CDR3 residues: CASSPPSVAVFGYTF. CDR3 nucleotide sequence: TGTGCCAGCAGTCCCCCATCCGTGGCTGTCTTCGGCTACACCTTC.